This is a list of T cell receptor beta chains from one sample in a study. MiXCR, run by TCRdb on the RT-PCR reads, gives a single entry per CDR3 protein. The sample holds about 680,000 distinct CDR3 sequences, 11% to 15% seen once. Sequences were obtained from memory CD4+ T cells from blood. Receptors were obtained from a female donor in good health, serving as a healthy control. CDR3s include the opening cysteine and the closing phenylalanine or tryptophan. The order of the fields is D gene, J gene, clone size, CDR3 length, V gene, CDR3 protein, CDR3 DNA. The D gene is left open where the match is weak. The size of a clone is reported for some rows only, either as once, few or many, or as a class for expanded clones.

>TRBD1|TRBJ1-1|many|11|TRBV20-1
CSATGGTEAFF
TGCAGTGCTACAGGGGGCACTGAAGCTTTCTTT
>TRBD1|TRBJ2-7|few|15|TRBV5-5
CASSADRVSSYEQYF
TGTGCCAGCAGCGCGGACAGGGTTAGCTCCTACGAGCAGTACTTC
>TRBD2|TRBJ2-1|few|15|TRBV3-1
CASSQAGTSINEQFF
TGTGCCAGCAGCCAAGCAGGGACTAGCATCAATGAGCAGTTCTTC
>TRBD2|TRBJ2-2|few|17|TRBV20-1
CSARDLAGGWGTGELFF
TGCAGTGCTAGAGATCTAGCGGGAGGATGGGGCACCGGGGAGCTGTTTTTT
>.|TRBJ2-5|few|15|TRBV20-1
CSALIATATQETQYF
TGCAGTGCTTTAATAGCGACAGCGACCCAAGAGACCCAGTACTTC
>TRBD1|TRBJ1-4|few|15|TRBV12-3/TRBV12-4
CASSLSDRENEKLFF
TGTGCCAGCAGTCTATCCGACAGGGAGAATGAAAAACTGTTTTTT
>TRBD2|TRBJ2-3|once|14|TRBV20-1
CSAGTSGVTDTQYF
TGCAGTGCTGGGACTAGCGGAGTCACAGATACGCAGTATTTT
>.|TRBJ2-1|many|16|TRBV7-2
CASSSGAATTNNEQFF
TGTGCCAGCAGCTCTGGGGCCGCGACTACCAACAATGAGCAGTTCTTC
>.|TRBJ1-2|many|15|TRBV29-1
CSVQPGNLPTYGYTF
TGCAGCGTCCAACCCGGAAATCTGCCCACTTATGGCTACACCTTC
>TRBD1|TRBJ2-3|many|14|TRBV6-4
CASSQGDDTDTQYF
TGTGCCAGCAGCCAGGGGGATGACACAGATACGCAGTATTTT
>.|TRBJ2-4|many|15|TRBV18
CASSPPARAKNIQYF
TGTGCCAGCTCACCACCCGCGCGAGCCAAAAACATTCAGTACTTC
>TRBD1|TRBJ2-7|many|15|TRBV5-1
CASSPGQAITYEQYF
TGCGCCAGCAGCCCAGGACAGGCCATCACCTACGAGCAGTACTTC
>TRBD1|TRBJ2-5|.|14|TRBV20-1
CSAGQGRTQETQYF
TGCAGTGCCGGACAGGGTCGTACCCAAGAGACCCAGTACTTC
>.|TRBJ2-1|few|14|TRBV4-3
CASSHNHLRGEQFF
TGCGCCAGCAGCCATAACCATTTACGTGGTGAGCAGTTCTTC
>.|TRBJ1-2|few|16|TRBV19
CASSTHIIVQDYGYTF
TGTGCCAGTAGTACCCACATAATCGTCCAGGACTATGGCTACACCTTC
>.|TRBJ2-2|few|14|TRBV6-5
CASSLQGTPGELFF
TGTGCCAGCAGTCTACAGGGTACCCCCGGGGAGCTGTTTTTT
>TRBD2|TRBJ2-7|few|14|TRBV5-6
CASSLTGTRSEQYF
TGTGCCAGCAGCTTGACCGGGACTAGGAGCGAGCAGTACTTC
>.|TRBJ2-7|.|14|TRBV20-1
CSARDVGTSYEQYF
TGCAGTGCTAGAGATGTGGGAACCAGCTACGAGCAGTACTTC
>.|TRBJ1-1|few|16|TRBV6-5
CASSPRGGTLAPEAFF
TGTGCCAGCAGCCCTCGGGGGGGCACTCTGGCGCCTGAAGCTTTCTTT
>TRBD1|TRBJ1-3|many|15|TRBV6-5
CASSDGTDSGNTIYF
TGTGCCAGCAGTGATGGGACAGACTCTGGAAACACCATATATTTT
>.|TRBJ2-7|.|14|TRBV5-1
CASSLAIGAGEQYF
TGCGCCAGCAGCTTGGCCATCGGGGCGGGGGAGCAGTACTTC
>TRBD2|TRBJ2-2|.|15|TRBV6-2/TRBV6-3
CASHLAGGRTGELFF
TGTGCCAGCCATCTAGCGGGAGGGCGCACCGGGGAGCTGTTTTTT
>TRBD2|TRBJ2-1|.|12|TRBV20-1
CSASRGVDEQFF
TGCAGTGCTAGTCGGGGGGTCGATGAGCAGTTCTTC
>.|TRBJ1-3|.|12|TRBV20-1
CSARQAGNTIYF
TGCAGTGCTAGGCAGGCTGGAAACACCATATATTTT
>.|TRBJ2-1|many|14|TRBV10-3
CAIIKEVAYNEQFF
TGTGCCATCATCAAGGAGGTAGCCTACAATGAGCAGTTCTTC
>TRBD1|TRBJ2-7|many|15|TRBV20-1
CSASKDGQGPYEQYF
TGCAGTGCTAGTAAGGACGGACAGGGACCCTACGAGCAGTACTTC
>.|TRBJ1-2|many|15|TRBV7-2
CASRSVGTGNYGYTF
TGTGCCAGCAGGTCCGTCGGGACGGGGAACTATGGCTACACCTTC
>.|TRBJ2-4|few|14|TRBV12-3/TRBV12-4
CASSFQQAINIQYF
TGTGCCAGCAGTTTTCAACAGGCCATAAACATTCAGTACTTC
>.|TRBJ2-2|.|14|TRBV9
CASSVDAGTGELFF
TGTGCCAGCAGCGTAGACGCGGGCACCGGGGAGCTGTTTTTT
>.|TRBJ2-1|many|15|TRBV4-2
CASSQGDTSPNEQFF
TGTGCCAGCAGCCAAGGGGATACTAGCCCCAATGAGCAGTTCTTC
>.|TRBJ2-7|many|14|TRBV10-3
CATAGTEVTYEQYF
TGTGCCACCGCCGGGACTGAGGTAACCTACGAGCAGTACTTC
>.|TRBJ1-6|.|12|TRBV6-2/TRBV6-3
CASSYGYSPLHF
TGTGCCAGCAGTTACGGCTATTCACCCCTCCACTTT
>TRBD2|TRBJ2-5|few|16|TRBV15
CATSAPGAGEGETQYF
TGTGCCACCAGCGCCCCTGGGGCGGGAGAGGGAGAGACCCAGTACTTC
>TRBD1|TRBJ1-5|few|15|TRBV2
CASRSGQGGHQPQHF
TGTGCCAGCAGGTCCGGACAGGGAGGTCATCAGCCCCAGCATTTT
>TRBD2|TRBJ2-1|.|16|TRBV6-2/TRBV6-3
CASSYPLAGNSNEQFF
TGTGCCAGCAGTTACCCCCTAGCGGGTAACTCGAATGAGCAGTTCTTC
>.|TRBJ2-7|many|15|TRBV7-8
CASSLGRQPGYEQYF
TGTGCCAGCAGCCTAGGGCGTCAGCCCGGCTACGAGCAGTACTTC
>.|TRBJ2-5|.|14|TRBV5-1
CASSPGTEGETQYF
TGCGCCAGCAGCCCCGGGACGGAGGGGGAGACCCAGTACTTC
>TRBD2|TRBJ2-1|few|16|TRBV24-1
CATSDWQAGSYNEQFF
TGTGCCACCAGTGATTGGCAAGCGGGGTCCTACAATGAGCAGTTCTTC
>.|TRBJ1-1|many|13|TRBV5-1
CASSPVQRTEAFF
TGCGCCAGCAGCCCCGTACAGCGCACTGAAGCTTTCTTT
>TRBD2|TRBJ2-7|many|15|TRBV5-1
CASSLEAGADYEQYF
TGCGCCAGCAGCTTGGAGGCGGGAGCGGATTACGAGCAGTACTTC